This is a list of T cell receptor beta chains from one sample in a study of PD-1 blockade in classical Hodgkin lymphoma. Profiled with immunoSEQ multiplex PCR; TCRdb holds only in-frame clones, not every one. Of fewer than 100,000 clones detected, more than 85% appear once; the ten largest clones hold 2%. The material was peripheral blood mononuclear cells (PBMCs), obtained before the fourth cycle of nivolumab. The receptors come from a human donor with classical Hodgkin lymphoma. Both conserved end residues are part of each CDR3. A D gene is named only where the DNA matches it firmly. Size tells how often a clone was seen (once, few, many) or the class of an expanded clone, and some rows leave it out.

V: TRBV5-1; length: 13; size: NA; J: TRBJ2-1; D: NA; DNA: TGCGCCAGCAGCCCCCCCTCCTACAATGAGCAGTTCTTC; CDR3: CASSPPSYNEQFF
V: TRBV7-8; length: 15; size: NA; J: TRBJ1-3; D: NA; DNA: TGTGCCAGCAGCGGCACCCCGTCCCGTGGAAACACCATATATTTT; CDR3: CASSGTPSRGNTIYF
V: TRBV29-1; length: 13; size: NA; J: TRBJ1-2; D: TRBD1; DNA: TGCAGCGTTGGAGAAGGGACAGCCTATGGCTACACCTTC; CDR3: CSVGEGTAYGYTF
V: TRBV10-1; length: 15; size: NA; J: TRBJ2-7; D: TRBD1; DNA: TGCGCCAGCAGTGAGTCCGGGACAGGTGCCTACGAGCAGTACTTC; CDR3: CASSESGTGAYEQYF
V: TRBV9; length: 14; size: NA; J: TRBJ2-3; D: NA; DNA: TGTGCCAGCAGCGTAGACATTTACACAGATACGCAGTATTTT; CDR3: CASSVDIYTDTQYF
V: TRBV4-1; length: 15; size: NA; J: TRBJ1-2; D: NA; DNA: TGCGCCAGCAGCCAAGGGGCCAGGACCCAGGGAGGCTACACCTTC; CDR3: CASSQGARTQGGYTF
V: TRBV12-2; length: 15; size: NA; J: TRBJ2-7; D: NA; DNA: TGTGCAAGTCGCTTAGGGCTGGTGGTATCCTACGAGCAGTACTTC; CDR3: CASRLGLVVSYEQYF
V: TRBV6-1; length: 14; size: NA; J: TRBJ1-1; D: NA; DNA: TGTGCCAGCAGCCGGGGGGACCGGAACACTGAAGCTTTCTTT; CDR3: CASSRGDRNTEAFF
V: TRBV5-1; length: 16; size: NA; J: TRBJ2-5; D: NA; DNA: TGCGCCAGCAGCTTGGGGGGTGGACCCGCCCAAGTCTCCCAGTACTTC; CDR3: CASSLGGGPAQVSQYF
V: TRBV28; length: 14; size: NA; J: TRBJ2-2; D: NA; DNA: TGTGCCAGCGTTATAGAACGGGGCACCGGGGAGCTGTTTTTT; CDR3: CASVIERGTGELFF
V: TRBV5-1; length: 14; size: NA; J: TRBJ2-7; D: TRBD2; DNA: TGCGCCAGCACTCGGACTAGCGGGAGCCCCGAGCAGTACTTC; CDR3: CASTRTSGSPEQYF
V: TRBV12-2; length: 16; size: few; J: TRBJ1-2; D: NA; DNA: TGTGCAAGTCGCGTGTACCGGGACAGGGGACTCTATGGCTACACCTTC; CDR3: CASRVYRDRGLYGYTF
V: TRBV27; length: 15; size: NA; J: TRBJ1-2; D: NA; DNA: TGTGCCAGCAGTCCCCTCTACCCCCCGGGGTATGGCTACACCTTC; CDR3: CASSPLYPPGYGYTF
V: TRBV19; length: 20; size: NA; J: TRBJ2-3; D: TRBD2; DNA: TGTGCCAGTAGTATAGGGTCATCGGGGGGTGTGAAACCTAGCACAGATACGCAGTATTTT; CDR3: CASSIGSSGGVKPSTDTQYF
V: TRBV28; length: 13; size: NA; J: TRBJ1-2; D: NA; DNA: TGTGCCAGCCTAACGGGACAAAACTATGGCTACACCTTC; CDR3: CASLTGQNYGYTF
V: TRBV6-5; length: 10; size: once; J: TRBJ2-7; D: NA; DNA: TGTGCCAGCGAGGCCTACGAGCAGTACTTC; CDR3: CASEAYEQYF
V: TRBV6-5; length: 11; size: NA; J: TRBJ1-2; D: NA; DNA: TGTGCCACAACTAACAGCTATGGCTACACCTTC; CDR3: CATTNSYGYTF
V: TRBV10-3; length: 13; size: NA; J: TRBJ1-2; D: NA; DNA: TGTGCCATCAGTGGTAAGACAGGTCATGGCTACACCTTC; CDR3: CAISGKTGHGYTF
V: TRBV19; length: 15; size: NA; J: TRBJ1-2; D: TRBD1; DNA: TGTGCCTTACAAAACGAGAGACAGGGGACTTATGGCTACACCTTC; CDR3: CALQNERQGTYGYTF
V: TRBV6-5; length: 14; size: NA; J: TRBJ1-1; D: NA; DNA: TGTGCCAGCAGTTACAGTCGTCTGAACACTGAAGCTTTCTTT; CDR3: CASSYSRLNTEAFF
V: TRBV7-9; length: 17; size: NA; J: TRBJ1-1; D: TRBD1; DNA: TGTGCCAGCAGCGGTCGTCCTGGACAGGAACTAATTACTGAAGCTTTCTTT; CDR3: CASSGRPGQELITEAFF
V: TRBV30; length: 13; size: NA; J: TRBJ1-1; D: TRBD1; DNA: TGTGCCTGGCTACAGGGGCCCCACGGGGGAGCTTTCTTT; CDR3: CAWLQGPHGGAFF
V: TRBV6-6; length: 12; size: NA; J: TRBJ1-2; D: NA; DNA: TGTGCCAGCACAGGGTTAGGATATGGCTACACCTTC; CDR3: CASTGLGYGYTF
V: TRBV4-1; length: 15; size: NA; J: TRBJ1-2; D: NA; DNA: TGCGCCAGCAGCATTACCGGGACGTCTAACTATGGCTACACCTTC; CDR3: CASSITGTSNYGYTF
V: TRBV9; length: 14; size: NA; J: TRBJ1-3; D: NA; DNA: TGTGCCAGCAGCTCCGGTATCTCTGGAAACACCATATATTTT; CDR3: CASSSGISGNTIYF
V: TRBV11-2; length: 15; size: NA; J: TRBJ1-2; D: NA; DNA: TGTGCCAGCAGCTTAGGACAGTCTACTAACTATGGCTACACCTTC; CDR3: CASSLGQSTNYGYTF
V: TRBV5-1; length: 15; size: NA; J: TRBJ2-7; D: TRBD2; DNA: TGCGCCAGCAGCTTAACTAGCGGGAGTCTGTCCGAGCAGTACTTC; CDR3: CASSLTSGSLSEQYF
V: TRBV30; length: 15; size: NA; J: TRBJ2-7; D: TRBD2; DNA: TGTGCCTGGAGTGCATCTAGCGGCGCGTTCTACGAGCAGTACTTC; CDR3: CAWSASSGAFYEQYF
V: TRBV19; length: 11; size: NA; J: TRBJ2-7; D: NA; DNA: TGTGCCAGTAAGACGGGCCACGAGCAGTACTTC; CDR3: CASKTGHEQYF
V: TRBV21-1; length: 16; size: NA; J: TRBJ2-7; D: NA; DNA: TGTGCCAGCAGCAAAGGCCCAAGGGGGGGGAACTACGAGCAGTACTTC; CDR3: CASSKGPRGGNYEQYF
V: TRBV9; length: 16; size: NA; J: TRBJ2-5; D: TRBD1; DNA: TGTGCCAGCAGCCTTCGGGACAGGGGCTACCAAGAGACCCAGTACTTC; CDR3: CASSLRDRGYQETQYF